These 29 T cell receptor beta chains share one sample of origin, sequenced in a study of T-cell reconstitution after alpha-beta-depleted transplantation in children. Unique molecular identifiers featured in how the TCRbeta library was prepared. In TCRdb, the PCR reads were re-called with MiXCR into one record per CDR3 protein. The profile shows hundreds of thousands of distinct CDR3 sequences, over 10% of them singletons. The sequencing used PBMCs, mostly from graft donor cells, collected 360 days after TCRalphabeta/CD19-depleted stem cell transplant. The receptor source for this set is a male patient younger than 18 who had a stem cell transplant for acute myeloid leukemia, so the T cells may come from the graft donor.

This clonotype came up a few times. This chain joins TRBV6-1 and TRBJ2-7; D possibly matches TRBD1 or TRBD2 (5 bases each). V lost 2 bases and J lost 6, with 14 bases in between. Germline V lookup: CDR1 MNHNS, CDR2 SASEGT. This CDR3 is 14 amino acids long. As DNA, the CDR3 is TGTGCCAGCAGTGAAATTGGGGGATCCGGCGAGCAGTACTTC. Amino acid sequence: CASSEIGGSGEQYF.

This clonotype appeared many times. The gene calls are TRBV29-1 and TRBJ2-2, with D possibly called TRBD1 or TRBD2 (5 bases each). V lost 4 bases, J lost 6 bases, and 6 bases lay in between. CDR1 SQVTM and CDR2 ANQGSEA come from the germline V gene. The CDR3 length is 11 residues. The CDR3 DNA is TGCAGCGTTGGGGGACCCGGGGAGCTGTTTTTT. It codes for CSVGGPGELFF.

This clonotype was found a few times. The CDR3 coding sequence is TGCAGTGCTAGCCCACTAGCGGGAGTATCTAACATTCAGTACTTC. Amino acids: CSASPLAGVSNIQYF. This chain links TRBV20-1 with TRBJ2-4; 11 nucleotides agree with TRBD2. Trimming at V came to 3 bases and at J to 7 bases, leaving 8 bases not matched to a gene. CDR1 is DFQATT, CDR2 SNEGSKA, per germline (reference sequence). CDR3 length equals 15 residues.

In its sample, this clonotype was seen a few times. The rearrangement links TRBV4-3 to TRBJ2-1; possible D gene TRBD1, 6 bases. CDR3 length equals 15 residues. Per the germline V gene, CDR1 is LGHNA and CDR2 is YSLEER. Between the trimmed V and J ends, which lost 4 bases and 8 bases, there was a span of 18 bases. CDR3 loop: CASSLEGTLSDEQFF. DNA of the CDR3: TGCGCCAGCAGCCTGGAAGGGACACTTTCGGATGAGCAGTTCTTC.

This clonotype was counted a few times. V gene TRBV9 combines with J gene TRBJ2-7; TRBD1 matches at 7 bases. Unmatched junction bases numbered 3, after V lost 2 bases and J lost 1 base. This CDR3 comprises 14 residues. CDR1 and CDR2 from the germline V gene are SGDLS and YYNGEE. The CDR3 spells CASSVTGTSYEQYF. DNA for the CDR3: TGTGCCAGCAGCGTGACAGGGACATCCTACGAGCAGTACTTC.

J is TRBJ2-6 and V is TRBV6-2 or TRBV6-3; D not certain. Germline CDR1 reads MNHEY; CDR2 reads SVGEGT. CDR3 size: 15 residues. V was cut by 5 bases and J by 4 bases, with 12 bases left in between. CDR3 loop: CASSRPRVGANVLTF. For the CDR3, the DNA is TGTGCCAGCAGTCGCCCCCGTGTAGGGGCCAACGTCCTGACTTTC.

This clonotype has more than one count but fewer than ten. The V gene is TRBV29-1, the J gene TRBJ2-7; D is uncertain. Trimming pared 0 bases from V and 1 base from J, leaving 16 bases between. This CDR3 is built from 16 residues. Germline V gene data show CDR1 as SQVTM and CDR2 as ANQGSEA. The DNA of the CDR3 is TGCAGCGTTGAAGATCATCACGATCACCCGTCCTACGAGCAGTACTTC. This sequence encodes CSVEDHHDHPSYEQYF.

This clonotype was observed at least ten times. CDR3 DNA: TGTGCCAGCAGCTTTAAAACAATCTCAGGCACTGAAGCTTTCTTT. Protein product: CASSFKTISGTEAFF. The V call is TRBV7-9, the J call TRBJ1-1; D unclear. Trimming cost V 3 bases and J 4 bases, with 15 bases left between them. The CDR3 is made up of 15 amino acids. Germline CDR1 is SEHNR and CDR2 is FQNEAQ (reference sequence). The full variable domain, with the rest looked up from reference TRBV7-9 and TRBJ1-1, is DTGVSQNPRHKITKRGQNVTFRCDPISEHNRLYWYRQTLGQGPEFLTYFQNEAQLEKSRLLSDRFSAERPKGSFSTLEIQRTEQGDSAMYLCASSFKTISGTEAFFGQGTRLTVV.

Comments on this clonotype: Sequence at one end of the junction differs from germline and may be a read error. J is TRBJ2-3 and V is TRBV7-7; TRBD2 matches at 7 bases. The CDR3 spans 16 residues. The germline V gene encodes CDR1 SSHAT and CDR2 FNYEAQ (reference sequence). CDR3 in DNA: TGTGCTAGCAGTCTAAATAGCGGGCTTTCCACAGATACGCAGTATTTT. It yields the protein CASSLNSGLSTDTQYF.

This sequence joins TRBV12-3 or TRBV12-4 and TRBJ2-5, with TRBD1 matching over 9 bases. The V and J ends lost 3 bases and 1 base, in that order; junction bases with no gene match: 6. The CDR3 spans 16 residues. The CDR3 reads CASSFSQGAPQETQYF. CDR3 DNA: TGTGCCAGCAGTTTCTCACAGGGGGCCCCCCAAGAGACCCAGTACTTC.

The chain couples TRBV28 to TRBJ1-2; 8 nucleotides align to TRBD1. V lost 5 bases and J lost 4; bases outside the gene matches: 3. Looked up from germline, CDR1 is MDHEN and CDR2 is SYDVKM. The CDR3 loop spans 13 amino acids. Here the CDR3 reads CASSRDRRYGYTF. The CDR3 nucleotides read TGTGCCAGCAGTCGGGACAGGCGCTATGGCTACACCTTC.

This clonotype was detected only a few times. The genes are TRBV9 and TRBJ1-1; maybe TRBD1 (6 bases). The CDR3 has 18 amino acids. Germline V gives CDR1 SGDLS, CDR2 YYNGEE. The germline V and J ends were trimmed by 3 bases and 8 bases, with 29 bases remaining between them. CDR3 protein: CASSGQISGNGGSLEAFF. The CDR3 nucleotides read TGTGCCAGCAGCGGACAGATCTCGGGAAATGGGGGCTCCCTAGAAGCTTTCTTT.

This clonotype came up many times. The CDR3 protein is CASSLIGTPEQFF. CDR3 bases: TGCGCCAGCAGCTTGATCGGTACTCCGGAGCAGTTCTTC. The chain combines TRBV5-1 with TRBJ2-1; no reliable D call. CDR1 is SGHRS, CDR2 YFSETQ, per germline. Trimming took off 1 base at V and 10 bases at J, with 12 bases between the two ends. The length of the CDR3 is 13 residues. The full variable domain, completed using reference TRBV5-1 and TRBJ2-1, is KAGVTQTPRYLIKTRGQQVTLSCSPISGHRSVSWYQQTPGQGLQFLFEYFSETQRNKGNFPGRFSGRQFSNSRSEMNVSTLELGDSALYLCASSLIGTPEQFFGPGTRLTVL.

This clonotype was seen a few times. V and J are TRBV29-1 and TRBJ1-5, with 7 bases lining up with TRBD1. The CDR3 has 13 amino acids. After removal of 4 bases from V and 1 base from J, the junction contained 1 base not matched to a gene. The V gene's germline CDR1 is SQVTM and CDR2 ANQGSEA. The CDR3 DNA is TGCAGCGTTGGACAGGGCAGCAATCAGCCCCAGCATTTT. Protein: CSVGQGSNQPQHF.

The sample holds a few counts of this clonotype. The genes are TRBV20-1 and TRBJ2-2; 8 bases match TRBD2. CDR3 length equals 15 residues. Germline loops: CDR1 DFQATT, CDR2 SNEGSKA (reference sequence). V trimming: 3 bases; J trimming: 5 bases; junction bases outside the gene matches: 8. CDR3 loop: CSASRLAGSTGELFF. CDR3 nucleotides: TGCAGTGCTAGTCGGCTAGCGGGTTCAACCGGGGAGCTGTTTTTT.

This clonotype was counted ten times or more. This chain links TRBV10-3 with TRBJ2-7, with 9 bases identical to TRBD2. This CDR3 comprises 14 residues. V shed 2 bases, J shed 2 bases, and the junction held 1 base outside the gene matches. Germline-derived CDR1 and CDR2 are ENHRY and SYGVKD. Here the CDR3 DNA reads TGTGCCATCAGTGAGAAGCGGGAGGCCTACGAGCAGTACTTC. As protein: CAISEKREAYEQYF.

This clonotype was found a few times. The J gene is TRBJ2-1, the V gene TRBV27; 8 bases map to TRBD2. V shed 6 bases, J shed 4 bases, and the junction held 11 bases outside the gene matches. The germline V gene has CDR1 MNHEY and CDR2 SMNVEV (reference sequence). The CDR3 contains 16 residues. CDR3 in amino acids: CASSQPQRESYNEQFF. The CDR3 coding sequence is TGTGCCAGCAGCCAGCCCCAGCGGGAGAGTTACAATGAGCAGTTCTTC.

This clonotype was recorded many times. The rearrangement uses TRBV10-3 and TRBJ1-2; D not certain. Germline-derived CDR1 and CDR2 are ENHRY and SYGVKD. Trimming took off 0 bases at V and 1 base at J, with 6 bases between the two ends. The CDR3 has 14 residues. The CDR3 sequence: CAISESVGNYGYTF. DNA of the CDR3: TGTGCCATCAGTGAGTCAGTGGGTAACTATGGCTACACCTTC.

There are a few counts of this clonotype. This chain links TRBV7-8 with TRBJ2-7; 9 nucleotides match TRBD1. Germline V gene sequence: CDR1 SGHVS, CDR2 FQNEAQ. V was pared by 5 bases and J by 4 bases, with 15 bases of the junction left unmatched. The CDR3 has 17 amino acids. CDR3 nucleotide sequence: TGTGCCAGCAGCACTCGCCGGGACAGGGAACGATTGTACGAGCAGTACTTC. Protein: CASSTRRDRERLYEQYF.

This clonotype was observed a few times. The chain combines TRBV6-2 or TRBV6-3 with TRBJ2-1; no clear D. Trimming left V 6 bases short and J 12 bases short, with 21 bases between. The V gene's germline CDR1 is MNHEY and CDR2 SVGEGT. The CDR3 has 14 residues. CDR3 DNA sequence: TGTGCCAGCAGGTTCATTCTTTTACAATTGGGGCAGTTCTTC. It codes for CASRFILLQLGQFF.

J is TRBJ1-5 and V is TRBV4-3; D remains unclear. V lost 3 bases and J 6 bases, leaving 9 bases between the germline ends. The germline CDR1 and CDR2 sequences are LGHNA and YSLEER. This CDR3 is built from 13 residues. The CDR3 protein is CASSQTLSQPQHF. The CDR3 DNA is TGCGCCAGCAGCCAGACCCTCAGTCAGCCCCAGCATTTT.

This clonotype appeared a few times. This chain uses TRBV4-3 with TRBJ2-1, with 13 bases lining up with TRBD2. The germline V gene encodes CDR1 LGHNA and CDR2 YSLEER. The CDR3 runs to 17 residues. After removal of 1 base from V and 5 bases from J, the junction contained 5 bases not matched to a gene. CDR3 loop: CASSQVGLAGFNNEQFF. The CDR3 DNA is TGCGCCAGCAGCCAAGTGGGACTAGCGGGATTCAACAATGAGCAGTTCTTC.

There are many counts of this clonotype. The chain recombines TRBV27 with TRBJ2-3; D is undetermined. The CDR3 covers 15 residues. V shed 6 bases and J shed 2 bases, with 15 bases lying between them. Germline V lookup: CDR1 MNHEY, CDR2 SMNVEV (reference sequence). As DNA, the CDR3 is TGTGCCAGCAGCCCTATTCAGGCATACACAGATACGCAGTATTTT. Translated: CASSPIQAYTDTQYF.

In this sample, this clonotype turned up a few times. V usage is TRBV7-2 and J usage is TRBJ2-7, with D unresolved. Trimming stripped 2 bases from V and 6 bases from J, with 8 bases between. The CDR3 runs to 12 residues. CDR1 and CDR2 from the germline V gene are SGHTA and FQGNSA. The CDR3 protein is CASSLNQAEQYF. The CDR3 DNA follows: TGTGCCAGCAGCTTAAATCAGGCCGAGCAGTACTTC. Full variable domain (missing parts from reference TRBV7-2 and TRBJ2-7): GAGVSQSPSNKVTEKGKDVELRCDPISGHTALYWYRQSLGQGLEFLIYFQGNSAPDKSGLPSDRFSAERTGGSVSTLTIQRTQQEDSAVYLCASSLNQAEQYFGPGTRLTVT.

This clonotype was observed at least ten times. CDR3 sequence reads: CSVDRTTYEQYF. The CDR3 nucleotides read TGCAGCGTTGATCGGACTACCTACGAGCAGTACTTC. The chain combines TRBV29-1 with TRBJ2-7, with a weak D call TRBD2 (6 bases). V lost 3 bases and J 2 bases, leaving 8 bases between the germline ends. Germline V lookup: CDR1 SQVTM, CDR2 ANQGSEA. The CDR3 runs 12 residues.

V is TRBV11-1 and J is TRBJ2-4, with D perhaps TRBD2 (5 bases). This CDR3 has 16 residues. Germline V gene sequence: CDR1 SGHAT, CDR2 FQDESV (reference sequence). Trimming shortened V by 3 bases and J by 1 base, and 13 bases separated the two germline ends. CDR3 DNA: TGTGCCAGCAGCTTGACGTCACGAGGGGCCAAAAACATTCAGTACTTC. Translating gives CASSLTSRGAKNIQYF. Full variable domain (missing parts from reference TRBV11-1 and TRBJ2-4): EAEVAQSPRYKITEKSQAVAFWCDPISGHATLYWYRQILGQGPELLVQFQDESVVDDSQLPKDRFSAERLKGVDSTLKIQPAELGDSAMYLCASSLTSRGAKNIQYFGAGTRLSVL.

The chain couples TRBV12-3 or TRBV12-4 to TRBJ2-1; possibly TRBD1 or TRBD2 for D (5 bases each). Trimming removed 7 bases from V and 6 bases from J, with 16 bases in between. The CDR3 sequence is 14 residues long. CDR3 protein: CASKISGPFNEQFF. Written as DNA, the CDR3 is TGTGCCAGCAAAATCTCGGGACCTTTCAATGAGCAGTTCTTC.

This clonotype appeared a few times. The V gene is TRBV15, the J gene TRBJ1-2; D gene unclear. The CDR3 covers 11 residues. The V gene lost 0 bases and the J gene lost 8 bases, with 4 bases spanning the gap. Germline lookup yields CDR1 LNHNV and CDR2 YYDKDF (reference sequence). The CDR3 coding sequence is TGTGCCACCAGCAGAGACGGGGGCTACACCTTC. The encoded protein is CATSRDGGYTF. Full variable domain (rest looked up from reference TRBV15 and TRBJ1-2): DAMVIQNPRYQVTQFGKPVTLSCSQTLNHNVMYWYQQKSSQAPKLLFHYYDKDFNNEADTPDNFQSRRPNTSFCFLDIRSPGLGDTAMYLCATSRDGGYTFGSGTRLTVV.

The rearrangement joins TRBV6-1 to TRBJ2-5, with 8 positions matching TRBD2. With 6 bases clipped from V and 3 bases from J, the junction kept 6 bases outside the gene matches. The V gene's germline CDR1 is MNHNS and CDR2 SASEGT. The CDR3 totals 14 residues. In nucleotides, the CDR3 is TGTGCCAGCAGCCTGGGAGCGGGAGAAGAGACCCAGTACTTC. Encoded protein: CASSLGAGEETQYF.